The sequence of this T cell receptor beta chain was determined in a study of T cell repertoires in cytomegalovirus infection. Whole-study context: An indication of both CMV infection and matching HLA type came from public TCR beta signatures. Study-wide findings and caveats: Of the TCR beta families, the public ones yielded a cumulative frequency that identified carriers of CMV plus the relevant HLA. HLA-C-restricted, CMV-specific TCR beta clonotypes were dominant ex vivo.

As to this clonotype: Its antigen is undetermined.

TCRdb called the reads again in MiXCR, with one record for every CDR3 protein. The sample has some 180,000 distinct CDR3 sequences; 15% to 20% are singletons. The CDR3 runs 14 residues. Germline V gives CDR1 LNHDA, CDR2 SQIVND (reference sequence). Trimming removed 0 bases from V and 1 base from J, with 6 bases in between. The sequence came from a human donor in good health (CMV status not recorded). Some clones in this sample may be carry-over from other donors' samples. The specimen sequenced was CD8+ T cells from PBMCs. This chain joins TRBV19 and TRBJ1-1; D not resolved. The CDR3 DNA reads TGTGCCAGTAGTATAGATAAAGGGAACACTGAAGCTTTCTTT. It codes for CASSIDKGNTEAFF.